This T cell receptor beta chain derives from a study of CD8+ T cells in alopecia areata. Sequencing templates came from extracted RNA that was reverse transcribed into cDNA. The protocol was immunoSEQ multiplex PCR, while the TCRdb copy is restricted to in-frame clones and leaves out a portion. The sample holds around 140,000 clones, about 50% seen once. Germline V CDR1 and CDR2: SGHTA, FQGNSA. The CDR3 has 13 amino acids. Trimming left V 2 bases short and J 5 bases short, with 9 bases between. The source of this sequence is a human donor with alopecia areata. Source: CD8+ T cells sorted from blood, taken at week 0. The V and J genes are TRBV7-2 and TRBJ2-5, with D hard to call. CDR3 sequence: CASSLYLGETQYF. DNA of the CDR3: TGTGCCAGCAGCTTATATCTGGGGGAGACCCAGTACTTC.